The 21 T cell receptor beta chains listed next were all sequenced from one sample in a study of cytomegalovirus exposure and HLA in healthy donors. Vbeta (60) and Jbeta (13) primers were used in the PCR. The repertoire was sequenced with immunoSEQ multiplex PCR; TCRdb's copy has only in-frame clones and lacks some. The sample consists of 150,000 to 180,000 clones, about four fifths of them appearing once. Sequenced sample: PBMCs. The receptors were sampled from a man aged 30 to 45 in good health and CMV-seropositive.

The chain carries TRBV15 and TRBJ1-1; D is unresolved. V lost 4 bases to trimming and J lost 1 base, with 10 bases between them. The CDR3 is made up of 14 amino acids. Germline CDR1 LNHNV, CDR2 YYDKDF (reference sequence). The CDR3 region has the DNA TGTGCCACCAGCACTGTCCTATCGAACACTGAAGCTTTCTTT. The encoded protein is CATSTVLSNTEAFF. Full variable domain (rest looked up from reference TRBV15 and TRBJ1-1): DAMVIQNPRYQVTQFGKPVTLSCSQTLNHNVMYWYQQKSSQAPKLLFHYYDKDFNNEADTPDNFQSRRPNTSFCFLDIRSPGLGDTAMYLCATSTVLSNTEAFFGQGTRLTVV.

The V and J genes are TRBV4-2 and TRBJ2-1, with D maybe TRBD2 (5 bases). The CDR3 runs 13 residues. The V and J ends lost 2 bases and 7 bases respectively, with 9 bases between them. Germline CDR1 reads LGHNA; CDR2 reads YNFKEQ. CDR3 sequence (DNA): TGTGCCAGCAGCCAATCCGGGGAAAATGAGCAGTTCTTC. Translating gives CASSQSGENEQFF.

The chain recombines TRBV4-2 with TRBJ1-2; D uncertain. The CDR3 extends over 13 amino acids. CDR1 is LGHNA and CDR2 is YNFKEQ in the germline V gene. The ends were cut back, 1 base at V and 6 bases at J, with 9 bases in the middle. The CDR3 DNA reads TGTGCCAGCAGCCAAGTACGGCAGGATGGCTACACCTTC. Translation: CASSQVRQDGYTF.

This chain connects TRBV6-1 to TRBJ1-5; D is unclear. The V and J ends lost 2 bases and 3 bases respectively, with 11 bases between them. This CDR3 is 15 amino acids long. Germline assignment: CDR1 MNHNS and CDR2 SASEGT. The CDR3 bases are TGTGCCAGCAGTGAAAGATGGGCCACCAATCAGCCCCAGCATTTT. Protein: CASSERWATNQPQHF.

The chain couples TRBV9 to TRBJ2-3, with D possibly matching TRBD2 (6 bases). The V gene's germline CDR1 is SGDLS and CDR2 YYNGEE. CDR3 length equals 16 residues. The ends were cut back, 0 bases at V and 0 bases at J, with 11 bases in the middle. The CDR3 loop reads CASSVGGTSSTDTQYF. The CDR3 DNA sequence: TGTGCCAGCAGCGTAGGCGGGACGTCAAGCACAGATACGCAGTATTTT.

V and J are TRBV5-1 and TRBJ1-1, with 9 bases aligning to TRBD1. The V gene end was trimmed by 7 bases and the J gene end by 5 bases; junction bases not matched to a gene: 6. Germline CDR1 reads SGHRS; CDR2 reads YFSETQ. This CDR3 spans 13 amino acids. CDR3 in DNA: TGCGCCAGCGGACAGGGGCCGCGGACTGAAGCTTTCTTT. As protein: CASGQGPRTEAFF.

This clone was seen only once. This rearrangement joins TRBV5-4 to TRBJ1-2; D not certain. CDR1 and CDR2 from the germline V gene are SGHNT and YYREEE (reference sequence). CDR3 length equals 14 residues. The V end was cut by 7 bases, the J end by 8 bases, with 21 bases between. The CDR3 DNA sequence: TGTGCCAGCCCCTCTCCGGGGAGCCCCCGCGGCTACACCTTC. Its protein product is CASPSPGSPRGYTF.

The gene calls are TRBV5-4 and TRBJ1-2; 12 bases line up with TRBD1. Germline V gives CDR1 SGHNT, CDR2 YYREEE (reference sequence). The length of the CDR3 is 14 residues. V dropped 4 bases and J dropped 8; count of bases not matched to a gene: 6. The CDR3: CASSGGQGARGYTF. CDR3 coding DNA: TGTGCCAGCAGCGGGGGACAGGGGGCGCGAGGCTACACCTTC.

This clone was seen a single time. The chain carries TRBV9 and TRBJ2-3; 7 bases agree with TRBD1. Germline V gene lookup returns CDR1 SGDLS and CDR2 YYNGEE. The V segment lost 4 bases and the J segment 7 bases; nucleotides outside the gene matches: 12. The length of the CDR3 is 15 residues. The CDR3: CASSPWDSRKNTQYF. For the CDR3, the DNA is TGTGCCAGCAGCCCTTGGGACAGTCGGAAGAATACGCAGTATTTT.

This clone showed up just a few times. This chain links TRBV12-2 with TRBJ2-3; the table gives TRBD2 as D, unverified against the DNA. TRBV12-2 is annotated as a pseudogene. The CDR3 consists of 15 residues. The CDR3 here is CASRSGGGITDTQYF. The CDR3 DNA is TGTGCAAGTCGCTCCGGGGGGGGAATCACAGATACGCAGTATTTT.

In DNA, the CDR3 is TGTGCCAGCAGCCTAGTACAGGGGAATTCACCCCTCCACTTT. The encoded protein is CASSLVQGNSPLHF. The genes are TRBV7-8 and TRBJ1-6, with 7 bases that match TRBD1. J lost 7 bases, V lost 5 bases, and 5 bases had no gene match. Germline CDR1 and CDR2: SGHVS and FQNEAQ. The CDR3 runs 14 residues. The whole variable domain, filled in from reference TRBV7-8 and TRBJ1-6, reads GAGVSQSPRYKVAKRGQDVALRCDPISGHVSLFWYQQALGQGPEFLTYFQNEAQLDKSGLPSDRFFAERPEGSVSTLKIQRTQQEDSAVYLCASSLVQGNSPLHFGNGTRLTVT.

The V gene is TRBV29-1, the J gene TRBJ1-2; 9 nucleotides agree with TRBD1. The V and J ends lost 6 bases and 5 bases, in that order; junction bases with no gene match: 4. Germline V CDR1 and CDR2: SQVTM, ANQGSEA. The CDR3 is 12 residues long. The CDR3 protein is CSVRTGEYGYTF. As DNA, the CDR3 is TGCAGCGTGAGGACAGGGGAGTATGGCTACACCTTC.

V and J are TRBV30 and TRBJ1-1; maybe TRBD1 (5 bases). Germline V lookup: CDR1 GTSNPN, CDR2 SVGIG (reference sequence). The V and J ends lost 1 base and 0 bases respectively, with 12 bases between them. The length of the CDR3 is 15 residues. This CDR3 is CAWSASGTLNTEAFF. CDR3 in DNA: TGTGCCTGGAGTGCTTCCGGGACTTTGAACACTGAAGCTTTCTTT.

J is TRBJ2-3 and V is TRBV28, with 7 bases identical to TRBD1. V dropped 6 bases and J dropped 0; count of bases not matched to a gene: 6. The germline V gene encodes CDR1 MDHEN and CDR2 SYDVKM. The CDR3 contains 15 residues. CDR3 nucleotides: TGTGCCAGCAGATTCCCGGGACAGAGCACAGATACGCAGTATTTT. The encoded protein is CASRFPGQSTDTQYF.

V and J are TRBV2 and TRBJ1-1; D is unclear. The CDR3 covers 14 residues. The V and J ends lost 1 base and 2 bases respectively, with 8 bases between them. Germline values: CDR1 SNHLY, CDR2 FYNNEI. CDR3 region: CASSEVTRNTEAFF. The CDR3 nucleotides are TGTGCCAGCAGTGAAGTAACAAGAAACACTGAAGCTTTCTTT.

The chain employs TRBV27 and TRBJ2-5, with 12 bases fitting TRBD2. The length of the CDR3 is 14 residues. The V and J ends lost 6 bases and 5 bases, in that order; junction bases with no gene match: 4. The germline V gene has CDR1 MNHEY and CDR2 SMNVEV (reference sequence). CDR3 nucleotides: TGTGCCAGCAGGACTAGCGGGAGTCCGGAGACCCAGTACTTC. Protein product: CASRTSGSPETQYF.

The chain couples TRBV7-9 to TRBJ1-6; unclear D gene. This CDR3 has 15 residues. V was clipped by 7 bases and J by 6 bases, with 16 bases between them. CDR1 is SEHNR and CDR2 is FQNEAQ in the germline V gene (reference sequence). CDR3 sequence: CASIPLESGNSPLHF. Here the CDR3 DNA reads TGTGCCAGCATCCCCCTGGAGAGTGGTAATTCACCCCTCCACTTT.

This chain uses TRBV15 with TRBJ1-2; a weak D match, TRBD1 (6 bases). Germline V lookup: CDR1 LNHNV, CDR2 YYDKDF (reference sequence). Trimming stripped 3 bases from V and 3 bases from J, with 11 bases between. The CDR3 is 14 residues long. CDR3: CATSSSKGDYGYTF. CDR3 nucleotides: TGTGCCACCAGCAGTTCGAAGGGGGACTATGGCTACACCTTC.

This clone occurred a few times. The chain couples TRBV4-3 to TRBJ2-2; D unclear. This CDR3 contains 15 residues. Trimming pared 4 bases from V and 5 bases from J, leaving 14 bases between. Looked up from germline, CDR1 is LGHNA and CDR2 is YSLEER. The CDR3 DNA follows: TGCGCCAGCAGCCTGATTGTGGGCAAGACCGGGGAGCTGTTTTTT. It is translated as CASSLIVGKTGELFF.

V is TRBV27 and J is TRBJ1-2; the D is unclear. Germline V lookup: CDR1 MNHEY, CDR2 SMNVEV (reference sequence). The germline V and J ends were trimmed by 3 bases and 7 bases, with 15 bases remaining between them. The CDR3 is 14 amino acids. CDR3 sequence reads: CASSFGSQASGYTF. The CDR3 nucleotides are TGTGCCAGCAGTTTTGGAAGCCAGGCGTCTGGCTACACCTTC.

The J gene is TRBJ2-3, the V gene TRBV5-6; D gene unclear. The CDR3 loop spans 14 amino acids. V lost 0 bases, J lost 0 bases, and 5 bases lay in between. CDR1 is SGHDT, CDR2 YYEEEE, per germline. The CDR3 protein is CASSLGGSTDTQYF. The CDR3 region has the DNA TGTGCCAGCAGCTTGGGCGGAAGCACAGATACGCAGTATTTT.